Below, 17 T cell receptor beta chains from the same sample are listed, as sequenced in a study of blood T cell repertoires in COVID-19. Libraries were prepared by immunoSEQ multiplex PCR; TCRdb keeps only in-frame clonotypes and omits some of them. The sample lists 200,000 to 250,000 clones, over 75% seen once, with roughly 13% in the top ten. Material: peripheral blood. These TCRs come from a human donor in a cohort sampled during active COVID-19.

The V call is TRBV27, the J call TRBJ2-1; 8 bases fit TRBD1. CDR3 length: 15 amino acids. Germline trimming cut 2 bases from V and 4 bases from J; bases unmatched to any gene: 4. CDR1 is MNHEY and CDR2 is SMNVEV in the germline V gene (reference sequence). CDR3 protein: CASSLRDRLYNEQFF. The DNA of the CDR3 is TGTGCCAGCAGTTTAAGGGACAGGCTTTACAATGAGCAGTTCTTC.

The chain links TRBV19 to TRBJ2-3, with D uncertain. Trimming stripped 0 bases from V and 0 bases from J, with 7 bases between. Germline assignment: CDR1 LNHDA and CDR2 SQIVND (reference sequence). There are 15 residues in the CDR3. Here the CDR3 reads CASSIDSISTDTQYF. The CDR3 DNA follows: TGTGCCAGTAGTATAGATAGCATAAGCACAGATACGCAGTATTTT.

This chain connects TRBV28 to TRBJ1-5, with unresolved D. CDR1 MDHEN and CDR2 SYDVKM come from the germline V gene. This CDR3 contains 16 residues. The V and J ends lost 5 bases and 6 bases respectively, with 20 bases between them. The CDR3 is CASSNGRRGWGQPQHF. CDR3 DNA sequence: TGTGCCAGCAGTAACGGACGGAGAGGGTGGGGTCAGCCCCAGCATTTT.

This clone came up once. The chain employs TRBV6-4 and TRBJ2-2, with a weak D call TRBD1 (6 bases). V shed 6 bases and J shed 1 base, with 9 bases lying between them. Germline V gene sequence: CDR1 MRHNA, CDR2 SNTAGT. This CDR3 spans 14 amino acids. The CDR3 reads CASSWGQNTGELFF. The CDR3 nucleotides are TGTGCCAGCAGCTGGGGACAGAACACCGGGGAGCTGTTTTTT.

The chain combines TRBV28 with TRBJ2-7; D call uncertain. V was shortened by 1 base and J by 7 bases, with 8 bases between the two germline ends. The germline V gene encodes CDR1 MDHEN and CDR2 SYDVKM. This CDR3 contains 12 residues. In DNA form, the CDR3 reads TGTGCCAGCAGTTTATCCCTCTTTGAGCAGTACTTC. Its protein is CASSLSLFEQYF.

This clone was observed a single time. The rearrangement uses TRBV6-6 and TRBJ1-2; 9 bases map to TRBD1. In germline, CDR1 is MNHNY, CDR2 SVGAGI (reference sequence). This CDR3 has 14 residues. The ends lost 5 bases at V and 4 bases at J; junction bases unmatched: 5. The CDR3 protein is CASSTTGGFYGYTF. The CDR3 DNA sequence: TGTGCCAGCAGTACGACAGGGGGGTTCTATGGCTACACCTTC.

The CDR3 DNA is TGTGCCAGCAGTTTAGCCCGGACAGGGGGCTACAATGAGCAGTTCTTC. It encodes CASSLARTGGYNEQFF. The chain joins TRBV28 to TRBJ2-1; 10 bases line up with TRBD1. Germline V gene lookup returns CDR1 MDHEN and CDR2 SYDVKM. This CDR3 has 16 amino acids. V trimming: 2 bases; J trimming: 3 bases; junction bases outside the gene matches: 4.

The chain carries TRBV29-1 and TRBJ2-7; TRBD2 matches 8 bases. V shed 1 base and J 5 bases; nucleotides not matched to a gene: 4. The CDR3 loop spans 13 amino acids. CDR1 is SQVTM, CDR2 ANQGSEA, per germline. The CDR3 region is CSVEAGGQNEQYF. The CDR3, as DNA: TGCAGCGTTGAAGCGGGAGGGCAGAACGAGCAGTACTTC.

This sequence joins TRBV19 and TRBJ1-5; possible D gene TRBD1, 6 bases. The V gene's germline CDR1 is LNHDA and CDR2 SQIVND (reference sequence). This CDR3 region has 14 residues. Trimming removed 5 bases from V and 2 bases from J, with 10 bases in between. Written as DNA, the CDR3 is TGTGCCAGTAGTTCCTCAGGGGGCAATCAGCCCCAGCATTTT. This gives the protein CASSSSGGNQPQHF.

This chain uses TRBV29-1 with TRBJ1-2; 7 bases are shared with TRBD1. This CDR3 has 15 amino acids. The ends lost 0 bases at V and 5 bases at J; junction bases unmatched: 9. Germline assignment: CDR1 SQVTM and CDR2 ANQGSEA. CDR3 nucleotides: TGCAGCGTTGAAGATCTGGGCAGGGGGAAGTATGGCTACACCTTC. It specifies CSVEDLGRGKYGYTF.

The chain has TRBV4-1 and TRBJ1-2, with 7 bases fitting TRBD1. After removal of 1 base from V and 7 bases from J, the junction contained 6 bases not matched to a gene. Germline CDR1 MGHRA, CDR2 YSYEKL. The CDR3 contains 14 residues. The CDR3 sequence: CASSQVTGVGGYTF. Here the CDR3 DNA reads TGCGCCAGCAGCCAAGTTACAGGGGTTGGTGGCTACACCTTC.

The CDR3 loop is CAITTRTGGGEQFF. The CDR3 nucleotides read TGTGCCATCACCACTCGGACAGGGGGCGGTGAGCAGTTCTTC. The rearrangement uses TRBV10-3 and TRBJ2-1; the match to TRBD1 covers 11 bases. Trimming removed 7 bases from V and 9 bases from J; junction bases left unmatched: 8. Germline-derived CDR1 and CDR2 are ENHRY and SYGVKD. The length of the CDR3 is 14 residues.

This chain joins TRBV12-5 and TRBJ2-1; weak D call: TRBD2 (6 bases). V shed 1 base and J shed 12 bases, with 10 bases lying between them. In germline, CDR1 is LGHNT, CDR2 FRNRAP. The CDR3 covers 12 residues. In DNA, the CDR3 is TGTGCTAGTGGTTTGGCCACTAGCAGGCAGTTCTTC. Protein product: CASGLATSRQFF. The full variable domain, its missing parts supplied by reference TRBV12-5 and TRBJ2-1, is DARVTQTPRHKVTEMGQEVTMRCQPILGHNTVFWYRQTMMQGLELLAYFRNRAPLDDSGMPKDRFSAEMPDATLATLKIQPSEPRDSAVYFCASGLATSRQFFGPGTRLTVL.

This clone was observed a handful of times. V is TRBV29-1 and J is TRBJ1-2, with D possibly matching TRBD1 (5 bases). V lost 4 bases and J lost 6, with 9 bases in between. Germline V CDR1 and CDR2: SQVTM, ANQGSEA. The CDR3 sequence is 11 residues long. The CDR3 DNA reads as TGCAGCGTTGTGGTGGGGCATGGCTACACCTTC. Its translation: CSVVVGHGYTF.

V and J are TRBV24-1 and TRBJ1-2, with D maybe TRBD1 (5 bases). From germline, CDR1 is KGHDR and CDR2 SFDVKD. Trimming shortened V by 4 bases and J by 6 bases, and 14 bases separated the two germline ends. CDR3 length: 14 residues. The CDR3 reads CATSDGGPSDGYTF. DNA for the CDR3: TGTGCCACCAGTGACGGGGGACCCTCGGATGGCTACACCTTC.

The chain uses TRBV7-9 and TRBJ2-7; the D gene is possibly TRBD2 (6 bases). The CDR3 totals 16 residues. Deletions cut 4 bases from V and 4 bases from J, with 20 bases between. Germline CDR1 SEHNR, CDR2 FQNEAQ (reference sequence). CDR3 sequence: CASSSLVSGERYEQYF. CDR3 nucleotides: TGTGCCAGCAGCTCATTAGTATCGGGGGAGAGGTACGAGCAGTACTTC.

This chain uses TRBV30 with TRBJ1-6; D not resolved. Trimming removed 2 bases at V and 10 bases at J, with 18 bases between. CDR1 is GTSNPN and CDR2 is SVGIG in the germline V gene (reference sequence). The CDR3 is 15 residues long. This CDR3 is CAWSSDGSSGSPLHF. Here the CDR3 DNA reads TGTGCCTGGAGTTCGGACGGCTCCAGCGGGTCACCCCTCCACTTT.